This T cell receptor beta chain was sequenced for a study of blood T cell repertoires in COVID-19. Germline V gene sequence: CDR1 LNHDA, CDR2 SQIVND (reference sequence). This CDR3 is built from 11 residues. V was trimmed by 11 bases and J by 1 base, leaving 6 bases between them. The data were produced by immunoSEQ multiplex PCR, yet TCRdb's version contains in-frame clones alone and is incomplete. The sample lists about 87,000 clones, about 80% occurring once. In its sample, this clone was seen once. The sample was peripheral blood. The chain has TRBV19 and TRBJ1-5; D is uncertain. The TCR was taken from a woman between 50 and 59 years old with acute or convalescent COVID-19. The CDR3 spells CAGGSNQPQHF. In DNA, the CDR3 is TGTGCCGGAGGGAGCAATCAGCCCCAGCATTTT.